This entry lists 32 T cell receptor beta chains sequenced from one sample in a study of blood T cell repertoires in COVID-19. The assay was immunoSEQ multiplex PCR, and TCRdb's table has in-frame clones only and misses some. The profile shows approximately 130,000 clones, just over 75% of them singletons. Sequences were obtained from peripheral blood. These receptors were taken from a human donor in a cohort sampled during active COVID-19.

This clone was detected a few times. This chain connects TRBV4-1 to TRBJ1-3, with 7 bases lining up with TRBD1. This CDR3 has 15 amino acids. Germline loops: CDR1 MGHRA, CDR2 YSYEKL. Trimming removed 5 bases from V and 0 bases from J; junction bases left unmatched: 4. CDR3 sequence reads: CASSSTGLSGNTIYF. For the CDR3, the DNA is TGCGCCAGCAGCTCGACAGGGCTCTCTGGAAACACCATATATTTT.

The chain is built from TRBV14 and TRBJ2-3; maybe TRBD2 (6 bases). CDR1 is SGHDN, CDR2 FVKESK, per germline. V was cut by 3 bases and J by 0 bases, with 10 bases left in between. CDR3 length: 15 residues. CDR3 nucleotide sequence: TGTGCCAGCAGCCATGGGACTGCCAGCACAGATACGCAGTATTTT. Amino acids: CASSHGTASTDTQYF.

The chain joins TRBV10-1 to TRBJ2-3; 11 positions match TRBD2. The CDR3 spans 15 residues. CDR1 and CDR2 from the germline V gene are WNHNN and SYGVQD (reference sequence). J lost 2 bases, V lost 5 bases, and 3 bases had no gene match. CDR3 protein: CASSLAGGNTDTQYF. In nucleotides, the CDR3 is TGCGCCAGCAGTCTAGCGGGGGGCAACACAGATACGCAGTATTTT.

This clone has a single count. The J gene is TRBJ1-2, the V gene TRBV7-2; D gene ambiguous. CDR1 SGHTA and CDR2 FQGNSA come from the germline V gene. The germline V and J ends were trimmed by 4 bases and 8 bases, with 11 bases remaining between them. The CDR3 extends over 12 amino acids. As DNA, the CDR3 is TGTGCCAGCAGCTACTCCCGCTCGGGCTACACCTTC. Amino acid sequence: CASSYSRSGYTF. Combining the CDR3 with reference TRBV7-2 and TRBJ1-2 gives the whole variable domain GAGVSQSPSNKVTEKGKDVELRCDPISGHTALYWYRQSLGQGLEFLIYFQGNSAPDKSGLPSDRFSAERTGGSVSTLTIQRTQQEDSAVYLCASSYSRSGYTFGSGTRLTVV.

This clone was counted a single time. The V gene is TRBV6-6, the J gene TRBJ1-1; 9 nucleotides line up with TRBD1. The V and J ends lost 2 bases and 1 base, in that order; junction bases with no gene match: 2. The CDR3 is made up of 15 amino acids. The germline V gene encodes CDR1 MNHNY and CDR2 SVGAGI (reference sequence). CDR3: CASSYLDRGNTEAFF. CDR3 sequence (DNA): TGTGCCAGCAGTTACCTGGACAGGGGGAACACTGAAGCTTTCTTT.

The chain couples TRBV5-4 to TRBJ2-2, with TRBD1 identical over 8 bases. V lost 0 bases and J lost 0; bases outside the gene matches: 1. CDR1 SGHNT and CDR2 YYREEE come from the germline V gene (reference sequence). The CDR3 runs 16 residues. CDR3 protein: CASSLDRGSNTGELFF. CDR3 coding DNA: TGTGCCAGCAGCTTGGACAGGGGGTCGAACACCGGGGAGCTGTTTTTT. The full variable domain, rest sourced from reference TRBV5-4 and TRBJ2-2, is ETGVTQSPTHLIKTRGQQVTLRCSSQSGHNTVSWYQQALGQGPQFIFQYYREEENGRGNFPPRFSGLQFPNYSSELNVNALELDDSALYLCASSLDRGSNTGELFFGEGSRLTVL.

Only one count was recorded for this clone. The J gene is TRBJ2-7, the V gene TRBV5-4, with TRBD2 matching over 9 bases. The length of the CDR3 is 15 residues. CDR1 is SGHNT, CDR2 YYREEE, per germline (reference sequence). Germline trimming cut 2 bases from V and 3 bases from J; bases unmatched to any gene: 6. CDR3 amino acids: CASSFGGGESYEQYF. CDR3 coding DNA: TGTGCCAGCAGCTTTGGCGGGGGGGAGAGCTACGAGCAGTACTTC.

This chain connects TRBV28 to TRBJ2-7; TRBD2 aligns across 8 bases. The ends lost 6 bases at V and 5 bases at J; junction bases unmatched: 3. CDR3 length equals 12 residues. Germline loops: CDR1 MDHEN, CDR2 SYDVKM. The DNA of the CDR3 is TGTGCCAGCAGCCGGGAGGGGAACGAGCAGTACTTC. Protein sequence: CASSREGNEQYF.

The CDR3 DNA follows: TGCGCCAGCAGCTTGGAAGGCCGGGATGACCACGAGCAGTACTTC. Residues: CASSLEGRDDHEQYF. The chain combines TRBV5-1 with TRBJ2-7, with D possibly being TRBD2 (5 bases). Trimming took 0 bases from V and 5 from J, leaving 15 bases between them. CDR1 SGHRS and CDR2 YFSETQ come from the germline V gene. This CDR3 has 15 amino acids.

The CDR3 DNA is TGCAGCGTTGAATGGGCAGGCACAGATACGCAGTATTTT. It is translated as CSVEWAGTDTQYF. The J gene is TRBJ2-3, the V gene TRBV29-1; no clear D. This CDR3 has 13 amino acids. Germline CDR1 SQVTM, CDR2 ANQGSEA. The V gene lost 2 bases and the J gene lost 1 base, with 7 bases spanning the gap.

This clone has just a few counts. The chain has TRBV18 and TRBJ1-1; 11 bases align to TRBD1. The junction had 6 bases not matched to a gene; V was cut back by 2 bases and J by 7 bases. The CDR3 extends over 15 amino acids. Germline CDR1 and CDR2: KGHSH and LQKENI. CDR3 loop: CASSPSLGTGGEAFF. The CDR3 DNA sequence: TGTGCCAGCTCACCATCTCTCGGGACAGGGGGTGAAGCTTTCTTT. Combining the CDR3 with reference TRBV18 and TRBJ1-1 gives the whole variable domain NAGVMQNPRHLVRRRGQEARLRCSPMKGHSHVYWYRQLPEEGLKFMVYLQKENIIDESGMPKERFSAEFPKEGPSILRIQQVVRGDSAAYFCASSPSLGTGGEAFFGQGTRLTVV.

This clone rates as medium-sized. This sequence joins TRBV30 and TRBJ1-6; D is perhaps TRBD1 (6 bases). V lost 6 bases and J lost 0, with 12 bases in between. The germline gives CDR1 GTSNPN, CDR2 SVGIG (reference sequence). CDR3 length equals 15 residues. This chain's CDR3 is CACDRISSYNSPLHF. The CDR3 nucleotides read TGTGCCTGCGACAGGATTAGCTCCTATAATTCACCCCTCCACTTT. Supplemented by reference TRBV30 and TRBJ1-6, the full variable domain reads SQTIHQWPATLVQPVGSPLSLECTVEGTSNPNLYWYRQAAGRGLQLLFYSVGIGQISSEVPQNLSASRPQDRQFILSSKKLLLSDSGFYLCACDRISSYNSPLHFGNGTRLTVT.

The chain uses TRBV5-1 and TRBJ1-6, with a weak D call TRBD1 (6 bases). The CDR3 is made up of 15 amino acids. Per the germline V gene, CDR1 is SGHRS and CDR2 is YFSETQ. V gave up 0 bases and J gave up 6 bases, with 10 bases separating them. This chain's CDR3 is CASSLAGAPNSPLHF. The CDR3 nucleotides read TGCGCCAGCAGCTTGGCAGGGGCACCTAATTCACCCCTCCACTTT.

The rearrangement uses TRBV24-1 and TRBJ2-1; D is possibly TRBD2 (5 bases). The germline CDR1 and CDR2 sequences are KGHDR and SFDVKD. CDR3 length: 16 residues. V was cut by 4 bases and J by 6 bases, with 18 bases left in between. The CDR3 region is CATSESIPGKGNEQFF. For the CDR3, the DNA is TGTGCCACCAGTGAATCTATTCCGGGGAAAGGCAATGAGCAGTTCTTC.

This clone was found a few times. This chain uses TRBV24-1 with TRBJ2-3; the match to TRBD2 covers 14 bases. The CDR3 sequence is 19 residues long. Germline V gives CDR1 KGHDR, CDR2 SFDVKD. The V segment lost 2 bases and the J segment 2 bases; nucleotides outside the gene matches: 8. This CDR3 reads CATSDWPGTSGGPTDTQYF. For the CDR3, the DNA is TGTGCCACCAGTGATTGGCCCGGGACTAGCGGGGGACCCACAGATACGCAGTATTTT.

This clone was seen once. This chain joins TRBV6-5 and TRBJ1-2, with TRBD1 as a possible D gene (6 bases). This CDR3 spans 15 amino acids. CDR1 is MNHEY, CDR2 SVGAGI, per germline. V was pared by 2 bases and J by 3 bases, with 13 bases between. The CDR3: CASSYLGGADYGYTF. DNA of the CDR3: TGTGCCAGCAGTTACCTTGGGGGGGCAGACTATGGCTACACCTTC.

J is TRBJ2-5 and V is TRBV18; TRBD2 might be the D (5 bases). Between the trimmed V and J ends, which lost 3 bases and 3 bases, there was a span of 11 bases. Germline V lookup: CDR1 KGHSH, CDR2 LQKENI. This CDR3 is built from 14 residues. The CDR3 sequence: CASSPRWGEETQYF. CDR3 in DNA: TGTGCCAGCTCACCCAGGTGGGGAGAAGAGACCCAGTACTTC.

V gene TRBV2 combines with J gene TRBJ1-2; TRBD1 matches at 11 bases. Trimming took 6 bases from V and 6 from J; bases not matched to a gene: 6. Germline-derived CDR1 and CDR2 are SNHLY and FYNNEI. The CDR3 length is 14 residues. CDR3 loop: CASRAPGQGDGYTF. The CDR3 DNA reads TGTGCCAGCAGGGCCCCGGGACAGGGGGATGGCTACACCTTC.

This clone came up a few times. The chain uses TRBV5-1 and TRBJ1-1; TRBD1 matches 10 bases. Germline trimming cut 2 bases from V and 9 bases from J; bases unmatched to any gene: 4. CDR1 and CDR2 (germline): SGHRS, YFSETQ. CDR3 length: 13 residues. CDR3 coding DNA: TGCGCCAGCAGCTTCCGGGACAGGGGCCAAGCTTTCTTT. This sequence encodes CASSFRDRGQAFF.

V is TRBV6-1 and J is TRBJ1-5; D is unresolved. The CDR3 loop spans 15 amino acids. V lost 2 bases and J lost 0, with 8 bases in between. Germline CDR1 is MNHNS and CDR2 is SASEGT. CDR3 region: CASSESSNSNQPQHF. The CDR3 nucleotides are TGTGCCAGCAGTGAATCCAGTAATAGCAATCAGCCCCAGCATTTT.

The chain combines TRBV6-6 with TRBJ1-1; 8 bases line up with TRBD1. CDR1 MNHNY and CDR2 SVGAGI come from the germline V gene (reference sequence). With 5 bases clipped from V and 0 bases from J, the junction kept 11 bases outside the gene matches. There are 17 residues in the CDR3. CDR3 region: CASSRPLTGVVNTEAFF. The CDR3 region has the DNA TGTGCCAGCAGTCGGCCATTGACAGGGGTCGTGAACACTGAAGCTTTCTTT.

The genes are TRBV4-2 and TRBJ2-3, with 8 bases identical to TRBD1. CDR1 is LGHNA, CDR2 YNFKEQ, per germline. Germline trimming cut 4 bases from V and 2 bases from J; bases unmatched to any gene: 8. The CDR3 runs to 16 residues. In DNA form, the CDR3 reads TGTGCCAGCAGCCCCCTGCAGGGGGCTTCCACAGATACGCAGTATTTT. Its translation is CASSPLQGASTDTQYF.

This clone was counted once. The chain employs TRBV19 and TRBJ1-5, with D maybe TRBD1 (6 bases). There are 16 residues in the CDR3. Germline assignment: CDR1 LNHDA and CDR2 SQIVND (reference sequence). Trimming left V 5 bases short and J 0 bases short, with 14 bases between. The CDR3 nucleotides are TGTGCCAGTAGTCCCCGGACAGAGTATAGCAATCAGCCCCAGCATTTT. It encodes CASSPRTEYSNQPQHF.

This clone was counted only a few times. This chain connects TRBV20-1 to TRBJ2-1; D remains ambiguous. V was clipped by 6 bases and J by 3 bases, with 6 bases between them. Germline CDR1 DFQATT, CDR2 SNEGSKA (reference sequence). The CDR3 runs 11 residues. Here the CDR3 reads CSALNYNEQFF. The CDR3 region has the DNA TGCAGTGCACTGAACTACAATGAGCAGTTCTTC.

The chain combines TRBV3-1 (or the pseudogene TRBV3-2) with TRBJ2-1, with a tentative D call TRBD2 (6 bases). CDR1 LGHDT and CDR2 YNNKEL come from the germline V gene (reference sequence). The length of the CDR3 is 13 residues. Between the trimmed V and J ends, which lost 4 bases and 6 bases, there was a span of 10 bases. CDR3 nucleotide sequence: TGTGCCAGCAGCCCGACTAGGCTCAATGAGCAGTTCTTC. Translated, it gives CASSPTRLNEQFF.

V and J are TRBV7-8 and TRBJ2-5; D is perhaps TRBD2 (6 bases). The CDR3 sequence is 15 residues long. V was clipped by 1 base and J by 1 base, with 10 bases between them. Per the germline V gene, CDR1 is SGHVS and CDR2 is FQNEAQ. The CDR3 nucleotides are TGTGCCAGCAGCTTAGGGGCGGGGCCCCAAGAGACCCAGTACTTC. Its translation is CASSLGAGPQETQYF.

The rearrangement uses TRBV6-1 and TRBJ1-5, with 9 nucleotides matching TRBD1. Germline V gene data show CDR1 as MNHNS and CDR2 as SASEGT. The CDR3 covers 17 residues. J lost 5 bases, V lost 4 bases, and 12 bases had no gene match. CDR3 DNA sequence: TGTGCCAGCAGTGCCCGACGGGACAGGGTGAAGGATCAGCCCCAGCATTTT. Translated: CASSARRDRVKDQPQHF.

The table lists this clone with a few counts. V usage is TRBV2 and J usage is TRBJ2-1; 8 nucleotides align to TRBD1. CDR3 length equals 15 residues. The trim removed 1 base at V and 7 bases at J, leaving 6 bases unmatched. The germline gives CDR1 SNHLY, CDR2 FYNNEI. The CDR3: CASSEGTGSENEQFF. In DNA form, the CDR3 reads TGTGCCAGCAGTGAAGGGACAGGGAGTGAAAATGAGCAGTTCTTC. The entire variable domain, with the rest obtained from reference TRBV2 and TRBJ2-1, is as follows: EPEVTQTPSHQVTQMGQEVILRCVPISNHLYFYWYRQILGQKVEFLVSFYNNEISEKSEIFDDQFSVERPDGSNFTLKIRSTKLEDSAMYFCASSEGTGSENEQFFGPGTRLTVL.

DNA for the CDR3: TGTGCCAGCAGCGTAGACGACAGCTCCCCCATGATCTATGGCTACACCTTC. Translation gives CASSVDDSSPMIYGYTF. The rearrangement uses TRBV9 and TRBJ1-2, with D possibly being TRBD1 (5 bases). Trimming took 0 bases from V and 4 from J, leaving 19 bases between them. The CDR3 runs 17 residues. The V gene's germline CDR1 is SGDLS and CDR2 YYNGEE.

This chain links TRBV5-1 with TRBJ2-3; 12 positions agree with TRBD2. This CDR3 spans 16 amino acids. The junction had 6 bases not matched to a gene; V was cut back by 4 bases and J by 3 bases. Germline lookup yields CDR1 SGHRS and CDR2 YFSETQ. CDR3 in amino acids: CASSIRTSGATDTQYF. The DNA for the CDR3 is TGCGCCAGCAGCATCCGGACTAGCGGGGCAACAGATACGCAGTATTTT.

The chain has TRBV5-6 and TRBJ2-1, with D possibly matching TRBD1 (6 bases). Per germline, CDR1 SGHDT and CDR2 YYEEEE. The CDR3 has 14 residues. V lost 6 bases and J 15 bases, leaving 25 bases between the germline ends. The CDR3 DNA reads TGTGCCAGCATCAGCCAGGGACAAGGGTCTGGGGGGTTCTTC. Encoded protein: CASISQGQGSGGFF.

This chain links TRBV7-3 with TRBJ2-1; a possible D gene is TRBD2 (6 bases). Germline-derived CDR1 and CDR2 are SGHTA and FQGTGA. Trimming removed 1 base at V and 0 bases at J, with 16 bases between. There are 18 residues in the CDR3. The CDR3 spells CASSLRDPRGYSYNEQFF. CDR3 bases: TGTGCCAGCAGCTTAAGGGACCCCCGGGGGTACTCCTACAATGAGCAGTTCTTC.